The present T cell receptor (beta chain) was sequenced within a study of T-cell reconstitution after alpha-beta-depleted transplantation in children. Points on this clonotype: The antigen is not known.

Looked up from germline, CDR1 is SGDLS and CDR2 is YYNGEE. The length of the CDR3 is 9 residues. V shed 6 bases and J shed 7 bases, with 4 bases lying between them. Points from the study as a whole: Some patients showed high day-60 TCRbeta diversity, which derived from surviving recipient T cells and thymic progenitors. Where alpha-beta T cells came from about two months after transplant was reportedly several hundred expanded graft clones.

Using unique molecular identifiers, the investigators prepared the TCRbeta library. Each CDR3 protein is one row after TCRdb ran MiXCR on the PCR reads. The repertoire includes about 500,000 distinct CDR3 sequences, 9.5% to 12% of them detected once, and 14% sits in the top ten. The receptor's source is a female patient under 10 years old who had a stem cell transplant for aplastic anemia, so the T cells may come from the graft donor. The rearrangement uses TRBV9 and TRBJ1-2; D is ambiguous. Sequences were derived from PBMCs, mostly from graft donor cells, sampled 180 days after TCRalphabeta/CD19-depleted stem cell transplant. Here the CDR3 reads CASKSGYTF. For the CDR3, the DNA is TGTGCCAGCAAGTCTGGCTACACCTTC.